This entry lists 26 T cell receptor beta chains sequenced from one sample in a study of T cell responses to AZD1222 COVID-19 vaccine. Clones were read by immunoSEQ multiplex PCR, and TCRdb kept only the in-frame ones, dropping some. The table records about 120,000 clones, more than 85% of them present only once. Sequencing was performed on peripheral blood, taken on day 0 of AZD1222 vaccination. These receptors were collected from an adult in good health.

The genes are TRBV19 and TRBJ1-1, with 7 bases identical to TRBD1. Trimming at V came to 1 base and at J to 6 bases, leaving 8 bases not matched to a gene. This CDR3 is 15 amino acids long. The germline gives CDR1 LNHDA, CDR2 SQIVND (reference sequence). DNA of the CDR3: TGTGCCAGTAGTATAGGGATCAGGGGGGCAGCTGAAGCTTTCTTT. Amino acids: CASSIGIRGAAEAFF.

The CDR3 here is CSAGGLEGYTF. CDR3 in DNA: TGCAGTGCCGGGGGTTTGGAAGGCTACACCTTC. The chain joins TRBV20-1 to TRBJ1-2, with D tentatively TRBD1 (5 bases). Between the trimmed V and J ends, which lost 6 bases and 8 bases, there was a span of 13 bases. CDR3 length: 11 residues. Germline V gene lookup returns CDR1 DFQATT and CDR2 SNEGSKA (reference sequence).

This chain uses TRBV28 with TRBJ1-2; TRBD1 matches 7 bases. The CDR3 is made up of 12 amino acids. After removal of 5 bases from V and 4 bases from J, the junction contained 1 base not matched to a gene. Germline assignment: CDR1 MDHEN and CDR2 SYDVKM. CDR3 in amino acids: CASSRDSYGYTF. Here the CDR3 DNA reads TGTGCCAGCAGTCGGGACAGCTATGGCTACACCTTC.

The genes are TRBV5-1 and TRBJ2-1; tentatively, D is TRBD2 (6 bases). The CDR3 is made up of 15 amino acids. The V end lost 6 bases, the J end lost 9 bases, and 22 bases lay between the germline ends. The germline V gene has CDR1 SGHRS and CDR2 YFSETQ. CDR3 DNA sequence: TGCGCCAGCAACCTGGTCCCGGGGGAAACAGGTGAGCAGTTCTTC. Translating it yields CASNLVPGETGEQFF.

Points on this clone: At one of its ends the junction is not consistent with the germline gene, which may arise from a read error. V usage is TRBV5-1 and J usage is TRBJ2-2; TRBD1 might be the D (5 bases). The germline gives CDR1 SGHRS, CDR2 YFSETQ. This CDR3 is built from 13 residues. CDR3 DNA sequence: TGCGCCTGCAGCCCCCAAGGGGCCGGGGAGCTGTTTTTT. This gives the protein CACSPQGAGELFF.

This sequence joins TRBV7-9 and TRBJ2-1; 14 positions agree with TRBD2. V shed 5 bases, J shed 8 bases, and the junction held 5 bases outside the gene matches. This CDR3 is 15 amino acids long. Per germline, CDR1 SEHNR and CDR2 FQNEAQ (reference sequence). This CDR3 reads CASSDGLAGGHEQFF. In DNA form, the CDR3 reads TGTGCCAGCAGCGACGGACTAGCGGGAGGCCATGAGCAGTTCTTC.

As for this clone: A read error may produce the germline difference seen at one junction end. The V call is TRBV2, the J call TRBJ1-3; 7 nucleotides line up with TRBD1. CDR3 size: 15 residues. Germline V lookup: CDR1 SNHLY, CDR2 FYNNEI. The DNA of the CDR3 is TGTGCCAGCAGTGAAGACCAGGGGGGGGGAACCACCATATATTTT. This gives the protein CASSEDQGGGTTIYF.

This clone has a single count. The V gene is TRBV10-3, the J gene TRBJ2-7; D remains unclear. The CDR3 spans 14 residues. The V gene lost 7 bases and the J gene lost 0 bases, with 13 bases spanning the gap. Germline values: CDR1 ENHRY, CDR2 SYGVKD. For the CDR3, the DNA is TGTGCCATCACAGAACAAATTGGCTCCTACGAGCAGTACTTC. Its translation is CAITEQIGSYEQYF.

V usage is TRBV2 and J usage is TRBJ1-2; maybe TRBD1 (5 bases). CDR3 length: 13 amino acids. The V and J ends lost 2 bases and 3 bases respectively, with 7 bases between them. The germline CDR1 and CDR2 sequences are SNHLY and FYNNEI. CDR3 region: CASSELGDYGYTF. CDR3 DNA sequence: TGTGCCAGCAGTGAATTAGGGGACTATGGCTACACCTTC.

This rearrangement joins TRBV30 to TRBJ1-3, with D unresolved. There are 16 residues in the CDR3. V shed 4 bases and J shed 2 bases, with 18 bases lying between them. Germline V gene sequence: CDR1 GTSNPN, CDR2 SVGIG (reference sequence). The CDR3, as DNA: TGTGCCTGGACTAGACTAGCAGGAACGACTGGAAACACCATATATTTT. Translated, it gives CAWTRLAGTTGNTIYF. Together with reference TRBV30 and TRBJ1-3, the CDR3 gives the full variable domain: SQTIHQWPATLVQPVGSPLSLECTVEGTSNPNLYWYRQAAGRGLQLLFYSVGIGQISSEVPQNLSASRPQDRQFILSSKKLLLSDSGFYLCAWTRLAGTTGNTIYFGEGSWLTVV.

The chain joins TRBV9 to TRBJ1-1; 9 bases match TRBD1. Per the germline V gene, CDR1 is SGDLS and CDR2 is YYNGEE. This CDR3 comprises 15 residues. Germline trimming cut 3 bases from V and 6 bases from J; bases unmatched to any gene: 9. The CDR3 nucleotides are TGTGCCAGCAGCGGAGGCCGGACAGGGGTCCCTGAAGCTTTCTTT. This codes for CASSGGRTGVPEAFF.

This chain uses TRBV28 with TRBJ1-2; 9 nucleotides agree with TRBD1. The CDR3 runs to 17 residues. The V segment lost 5 bases and the J segment 3 bases; nucleotides outside the gene matches: 13. Per the germline V gene, CDR1 is MDHEN and CDR2 is SYDVKM. CDR3 protein: CASSSGQGRASDYGYTF. CDR3 DNA: TGTGCCAGCAGTAGCGGACAGGGGAGAGCTTCGGACTATGGCTACACCTTC.

The chain has TRBV10-2 and TRBJ2-3; TRBD2 is a possible D gene (6 bases). With 5 bases removed from V and 4 bases from J, the gap between germline ends came to 13 bases. Germline CDR1 is WSHSY and CDR2 is SAAADI. The CDR3 totals 14 residues. In nucleotides, the CDR3 is TGCGCCAGCAGTCCCCCGGGAGTTTCAGATACGCAGTATTTT. Translating gives CASSPPGVSDTQYF.

The chain carries TRBV6-5 and TRBJ2-3; the D is unclear. This CDR3 has 14 residues. Looked up from germline, CDR1 is MNHEY and CDR2 is SVGAGI. The V and J ends lost 4 bases and 0 bases respectively, with 8 bases between them. CDR3 DNA: TGTGCCAGCAGTTCGGAAACGAGCACAGATACGCAGTATTTT. Protein product: CASSSETSTDTQYF.

The rearrangement links TRBV19 to TRBJ1-5, with D unclear. Germline-derived CDR1 and CDR2 are LNHDA and SQIVND (reference sequence). The CDR3 consists of 12 residues. V lost 2 bases to trimming and J lost 4 bases, with 3 bases between them. The CDR3 DNA follows: TGTGCCAGTAGTATAAGTAATCAGCCCCAGCATTTT. The encoded protein is CASSISNQPQHF.

The gene calls are TRBV28 and TRBJ1-2; TRBD1 matches 8 bases. Germline trimming cut 4 bases from V and 5 bases from J; bases unmatched to any gene: 12. This CDR3 is 16 amino acids long. Germline V lookup: CDR1 MDHEN, CDR2 SYDVKM. Written as DNA, the CDR3 is TGTGCCAGCAGTTCCTTCTCGTGGACAGGGAAGTATGGCTACACCTTC. The encoded protein is CASSSFSWTGKYGYTF.

V and J are TRBV4-2 and TRBJ2-5; D gene unclear. Germline assignment: CDR1 LGHNA and CDR2 YNFKEQ. Trimming removed 4 bases from V and 3 bases from J, with 9 bases in between. The length of the CDR3 is 13 residues. The DNA of the CDR3 is TGTGCCAGCAGCCGCGCAGATAAAGAGACCCAGTACTTC. It specifies CASSRADKETQYF.

The J gene is TRBJ2-3, the V gene TRBV11-3; D possibly matches TRBD1 or TRBD2 (5 bases each). Trimming took off 5 bases at V and 1 base at J, with 19 bases between the two ends. Per the germline V gene, CDR1 is SGHNT and CDR2 is YENEEA. The CDR3 has 17 amino acids. CDR3 coding DNA: TGTGCCAGCAGCCACTCAACCCGGGAAGGGGGCACAGATACGCAGTATTTT. This sequence encodes CASSHSTREGGTDTQYF.

V gene TRBV15 combines with J gene TRBJ1-3, with TRBD1 identical over 7 bases. Germline lookup yields CDR1 LNHNV and CDR2 YYDKDF (reference sequence). CDR3 size: 18 residues. Trimming at V came to 0 bases and at J to 0 bases, leaving 8 bases not matched to a gene. This CDR3 reads CATSRDVAGGYSGNTIYF. DNA for the CDR3: TGTGCCACCAGCAGAGATGTCGCAGGGGGTTACTCTGGAAACACCATATATTTT. Using reference TRBV15 and TRBJ1-3 for the parts outside the CDR3, the full variable domain is DAMVIQNPRYQVTQFGKPVTLSCSQTLNHNVMYWYQQKSSQAPKLLFHYYDKDFNNEADTPDNFQSRRPNTSFCFLDIRSPGLGDTAMYLCATSRDVAGGYSGNTIYFGEGSWLTVV.

This clone has just one count. The gene calls are TRBV30 and TRBJ2-3, with D perhaps TRBD2 (5 bases). Trimming took 0 bases from V and 0 from J, leaving 13 bases between them. Germline loops: CDR1 GTSNPN, CDR2 SVGIG (reference sequence). The CDR3 covers 16 residues. The CDR3 loop reads CAWSVLRRTSTDTQYF. The CDR3 DNA reads TGTGCCTGGAGTGTACTGAGGAGGACTAGCACAGATACGCAGTATTTT. The full variable domain, with the rest looked up from reference TRBV30 and TRBJ2-3, is SQTIHQWPATLVQPVGSPLSLECTVEGTSNPNLYWYRQAAGRGLQLLFYSVGIGQISSEVPQNLSASRPQDRQFILSSKKLLLSDSGFYLCAWSVLRRTSTDTQYFGPGTRLTVL.

V gene TRBV28 combines with J gene TRBJ1-2; D perhaps matches TRBD1 (5 bases). Germline CDR1 is MDHEN and CDR2 is SYDVKM. This CDR3 has 14 amino acids. V dropped 4 bases and J dropped 2 bases, with 11 bases sitting between them. The CDR3 loop reads CASSSGAGNYGYTF. CDR3 nucleotide sequence: TGTGCCAGCAGTTCCGGGGCAGGGAACTATGGCTACACCTTC.

J is TRBJ2-3 and V is TRBV29-1; 11 positions agree with TRBD2. Looked up from germline, CDR1 is SQVTM and CDR2 is ANQGSEA. This CDR3 has 13 amino acids. V was clipped by 6 bases and J by 4 bases; unmatched bases: 3. CDR3 DNA: TGCAGCGTATTAGCGGGAGGGGCAGATACGCAGTATTTT. Protein: CSVLAGGADTQYF.

The chain combines TRBV10-1 with TRBJ2-1, with TRBD2 matching 10 bases. CDR1 WNHNN and CDR2 SYGVQD come from the germline V gene (reference sequence). This CDR3 has 15 residues. V was clipped by 2 bases and J by 8 bases; unmatched bases: 6. DNA for the CDR3: TGCGCCAGCAGTGAGCCGAGCGGGAGGGACGATGAGCAGTTCTTC. Protein: CASSEPSGRDDEQFF.

This clone was seen a single time. The V call is TRBV9, the J call TRBJ1-3; D not certain. V lost 0 bases, J lost 16 bases, and 2 bases lay in between. This CDR3 has 8 residues. Germline V gene sequence: CDR1 SGDLS, CDR2 YYNGEE. CDR3 coding DNA: TGTGCCAGCAGCGTAGGGTATTTT. Protein product: CASSVGYF.

This chain uses TRBV28 with TRBJ1-4; D not resolved. Germline V CDR1 and CDR2: MDHEN, SYDVKM. Trimming pared 3 bases from V and 0 bases from J, leaving 14 bases between. CDR3 length: 17 residues. The CDR3: CASSFGQELTTNEKLFF. CDR3 nucleotides: TGTGCCAGCAGTTTTGGGCAGGAACTTACAACTAATGAAAAACTGTTTTTT.

The chain employs TRBV5-1 and TRBJ2-3; maybe TRBD1 (6 bases). The CDR3 spans 14 residues. Looked up from germline, CDR1 is SGHRS and CDR2 is YFSETQ. Trimming removed 6 bases at V and 2 bases at J, with 13 bases between. CDR3 nucleotide sequence: TGCGCCAGCACCGTGGACAGCCCCACAGATACGCAGTATTTT. It translates to CASTVDSPTDTQYF.